This passage covers 7 T cell receptor beta chains from one sample sequenced in a study of blood T cell repertoires in COVID-19 (dated by TCRdb to the early 2020s). Preparation of the library involved the immunoSEQ multiplex PCR assay. The source is immuneACCESS, and TCRdb retained only in-frame sequences with V and J called. Part of the clones is not carried over; for the studies checked, unresolved V genes explain less than half of this, and the remainder is unexplained. For this sample there are under 400,000 clones; about nine tenths appear just once. Of the sample, approximately 1% falls within the top ten clones. The sample was PBMCs or T cells enriched from blood (not recorded which). These receptors were collected from a woman aged 25 to 39 who had been exposed to COVID-19.

The chain carries TRBV29-1 and TRBJ2-5; D remains ambiguous. The CDR3 consists of 13 residues. Trimming took off 4 bases at V and 2 bases at J, with 11 bases between the two ends. From germline, CDR1 is SQVTM and CDR2 ANQGSEA. In nucleotides, the CDR3 is TGCAGCGTTGTGGAGTTTTGGCAAGAGACCCAGTACTTC. It specifies CSVVEFWQETQYF.

The rearrangement joins TRBV7-8 to TRBJ1-6; 7 bases agree with TRBD1. The CDR3 consists of 15 residues. Per the germline V gene, CDR1 is SGHVS and CDR2 is FQNEAQ. Trimming at V came to 2 bases and at J to 3 bases, leaving 1 base not matched to a gene. The CDR3 region has the DNA TGTGCCAGCAGCTTACAGGGGGACTATAATTCACCCCTCCACTTT. Encoded protein: CASSLQGDYNSPLHF.

V and J are TRBV29-1 and TRBJ2-5, with D possibly TRBD2 on 6 matching bases. This CDR3 contains 14 residues. V shed 6 bases and J shed 5 bases, with 19 bases lying between them. The germline CDR1 and CDR2 sequences are SQVTM and ANQGSEA. The CDR3 is CSVTILAGAETQYF. The CDR3, as DNA: TGCAGCGTGACCATACTAGCTGGTGCCGAGACCCAGTACTTC. The full variable domain, rest sourced from reference TRBV29-1 and TRBJ2-5, is SAVISQKPSRDICQRGTSLTIQCQVDSQVTMMFWYRQQPGQSLTLIATANQGSEATYESGFVIDKFPISRPNLTFSTLTVSNMSPEDSSIYLCSVTILAGAETQYFGPGTRLLVL.

This clone was picked up one time. The V call is TRBV5-4, the J call TRBJ2-1; D gene unclear. Per germline, CDR1 SGHNT and CDR2 YYREEE (reference sequence). The CDR3 is made up of 12 amino acids. The V end lost 0 bases, the J end lost 5 bases, and 3 bases lay between the germline ends. In DNA form, the CDR3 reads TGTGCCAGCAGCTTGGTAGACAATGAGCAGTTCTTC. Protein product: CASSLVDNEQFF.

This chain links TRBV19 with TRBJ1-5; TRBD1 might be the D (5 bases). Trimming stripped 3 bases from V and 5 bases from J, with 14 bases between. CDR1 and CDR2 (germline): LNHDA, SQIVND (reference sequence). CDR3 length equals 15 residues. DNA for the CDR3: TGTGCCAGTAGTATTTCAGGGTTTGGGGATCAGCCCCAGCATTTT. Translated, it gives CASSISGFGDQPQHF. Based on the CDR3 plus reference TRBV19 and TRBJ1-5, the full variable domain is DGGITQSPKYLFRKEGQNVTLSCEQNLNHDAMYWYRQDPGQGLRLIYYSQIVNDFQKGDIAEGYSVSREKKESFPLTVTSAQKNPTAFYLCASSISGFGDQPQHFGDGTRLSIL.

The CDR3 loop is CASSWGQSFYEQYF. In DNA, the CDR3 is TGTGCCAGCAGCTGGGGACAGAGCTTCTACGAGCAGTACTTC. The chain uses TRBV7-9 and TRBJ2-7, with 7 nucleotides matching TRBD1. CDR3 size: 14 residues. The V gene end was trimmed by 4 bases and the J gene end by 3 bases; junction bases not matched to a gene: 6. Germline V CDR1 and CDR2: SEHNR, FQNEAQ (reference sequence).

V usage is TRBV5-8 and J usage is TRBJ1-6, with TRBD1 matching over 11 bases. In germline, CDR1 is SGHTS, CDR2 YDEGEE. The V and J ends lost 4 bases and 12 bases, in that order; junction bases with no gene match: 9. This CDR3 region has 15 residues. CDR3 in amino acids: CASSPGQGGLQPLHF. CDR3 sequence (DNA): TGTGCCAGCAGCCCGGGACAGGGGGGACTCCAACCCCTCCACTTT. Full variable domain (outside the CDR3, taken from reference TRBV5-8 and TRBJ1-6): EAGVTQSPTHLIKTRGQQATLRCSPISGHTSVYWYQQALGLGLQFLLWYDEGEERNRGNFPPRFSGRQFPNYSSELNVNALELEDSALYLCASSPGQGGLQPLHFGNGTRLTVT.